This paragraph covers one TCR beta chain sequence. The specificity of this receptor is unknown. Qualities for individual bases were not recorded, and no much larger clone is one base off. These data belong to a study of blood T cells in healthy people across ages (dated by TCRdb to between 2014 and 2016). Some background on the complete study: In model experiments, template switching captured about one uniquely barcoded TCR beta cDNA molecule for every two T cells. The study measured age-related changes in TCR beta repertoire diversity using deep sequencing normalized with unique cDNA molecular identifiers. Donors were grouped into four age groups: young (average approximately 15 years), middle-aged (approximately 41), aged (around 62) and long-lived (about 89). Donors of different ages were randomly distributed across sequencing lanes to avoid experimental bias. The study analyzed two additional independent replicas of 1 million unique cDNA reads from the same blood draw for two donors, one aged 18 to 30 and one aged 80 or older.

V gives up 4 bases and J gives up 4 bases, and the segment between their germline ends measures 13 bases. The CDR3 covers 14 residues, taking in both the cysteine and the phenylalanine. The entry retains the CDR3 DNA only, 42 bases that are in frame from base 1. The germline V gene (reference sequence) provides CDR1 MNHEY and CDR2 SMNVEV. Receptors were amplified or captured by 5' RACE. The sequencer was an Illumina HiSeq 2500. The second PCR ran for roughly 7 to 12 cycles and used a J-beta primer mix along with a sample-barcoded 5' primer. A template-switch 5' adaptor carrying 12 random nucleotides introduced a unique molecular identifier onto each TCR beta cDNA molecule. At least 3 million CDR3-containing paired-end reads were obtained from each sample. First-strand cDNA was synthesized from all RNA with the Mint cDNA synthesis kit, primed by a TRBC-specific oligonucleotide. All cDNA was treated with uracil-DNA glycosylase and then went through a first 18-cycle PCR with the universal primers M1SS and BC2_uni_R. In the authors' own workflow: Normalization of each sample was performed by random selection of 1 million high-quality reads, each carrying a distinct molecular identifier. Reads with shared molecular identifiers were discarded instead of being binned into consensus sequences. CDR3 identification, clonotype clustering and error correction used MiTCR with a Q25 quality threshold and the strictest error-elimination algorithm. A nonparametric unseen species model with Euler transformation was used to estimate lower-bound total TCR beta diversity. In-frame beta chains were kept once TCRdb had trimmed the public reads at Q25 with fastp and called clones with MiXCR. Every CDR3 protein is listed once, alongside the most common genes and DNA of its rows. Here the V and J calls rest on TCRdb's processing, not on the authors' analysis. In this sample the table shows about 1.6 million distinct CDR3 sequences, about 35% of which occur a single time. Roughly 10% of the sample is held by the ten biggest clonotypes.

Donors were under 40 systemically healthy Caucasian individuals from Russia aged roughly 6 to 90 years. Each donor gave 8 to 10 milliliters of peripheral blood, drawn into EDTA-treated Vacutainer tubes. Ficoll-Paque density-gradient centrifugation was used to isolate PBMCs, with at least 7 million obtained per sample. Total RNA was extracted from PBMCs with Trizol reagent, with at least 5.5 micrograms obtained per sample. For every donor, an aliquot of PBMCs went through flow cytometry to measure the percentages of naive CD45RAhigh/CD27high T cells. What the work shows at the level of the full study, not this receptor alone: As age increased, observed TCR beta diversity per million T cells dropped in a roughly linear way, and a significant reduction was already evident by age around 41. Compared with the aged group, more naive CD4+ T cells, fewer expanded clones and increased TCR diversity were shown by the long-lived group, suggesting age selection. The percentage of naive T cells measured by flow cytometry correlated strongly with observed TCR beta diversity. Estimates of total diversity based on one million sequenced T cells were regarded as lower bounds and as underestimates. Since profiling was done on bulk unsorted PBMCs, naive and antigen-experienced compartments could not be conclusively compared. Because the CMV infection status of the donors was unknown, age-related changes in expanded clonotypes may potentially have been confounded.

This sequence originates from a woman aged 25 to 39 in good health. Specimen: blood. The chain is assembled from TRBV27 and TRBJ1-1; a confident D gene designation cannot be given. Read as DNA, the sequence is TGTGCCAGCAGTTACGCACTACGAGGCACTGAAGCTTTCTTT. Its amino acids are CASSYALRGTEAFF.